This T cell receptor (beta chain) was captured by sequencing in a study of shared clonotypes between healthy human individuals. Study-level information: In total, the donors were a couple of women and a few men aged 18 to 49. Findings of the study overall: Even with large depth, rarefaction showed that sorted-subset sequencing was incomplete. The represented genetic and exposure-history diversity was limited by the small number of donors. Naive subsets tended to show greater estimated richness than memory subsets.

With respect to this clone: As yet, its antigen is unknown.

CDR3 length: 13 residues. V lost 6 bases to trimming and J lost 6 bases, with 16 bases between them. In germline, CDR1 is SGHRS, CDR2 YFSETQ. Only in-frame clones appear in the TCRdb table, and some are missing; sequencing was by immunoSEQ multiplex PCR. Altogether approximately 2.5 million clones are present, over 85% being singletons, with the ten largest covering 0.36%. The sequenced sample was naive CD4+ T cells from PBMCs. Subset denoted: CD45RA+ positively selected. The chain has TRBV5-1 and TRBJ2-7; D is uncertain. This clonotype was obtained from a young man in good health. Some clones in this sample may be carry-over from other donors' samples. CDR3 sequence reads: CASTKLGTGEQYF. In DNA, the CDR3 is TGCGCCAGCACCAAACTCGGAACGGGCGAGCAGTACTTC.